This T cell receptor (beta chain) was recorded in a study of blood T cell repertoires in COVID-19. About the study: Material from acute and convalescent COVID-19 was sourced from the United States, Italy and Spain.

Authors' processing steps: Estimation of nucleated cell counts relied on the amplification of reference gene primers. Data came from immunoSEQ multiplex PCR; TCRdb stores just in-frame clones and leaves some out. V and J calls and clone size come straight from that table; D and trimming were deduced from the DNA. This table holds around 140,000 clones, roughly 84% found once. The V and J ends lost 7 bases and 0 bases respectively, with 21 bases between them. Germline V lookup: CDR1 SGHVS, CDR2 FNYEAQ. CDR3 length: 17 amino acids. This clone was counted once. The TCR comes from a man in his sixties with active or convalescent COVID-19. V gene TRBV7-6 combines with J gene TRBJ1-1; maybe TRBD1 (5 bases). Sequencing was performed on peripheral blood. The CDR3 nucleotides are TGTGCCAGCACCGAGGTGTGGGGCGAGGTCATGAACACTGAAGCTTTCTTT. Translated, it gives CASTEVWGEVMNTEAFF.